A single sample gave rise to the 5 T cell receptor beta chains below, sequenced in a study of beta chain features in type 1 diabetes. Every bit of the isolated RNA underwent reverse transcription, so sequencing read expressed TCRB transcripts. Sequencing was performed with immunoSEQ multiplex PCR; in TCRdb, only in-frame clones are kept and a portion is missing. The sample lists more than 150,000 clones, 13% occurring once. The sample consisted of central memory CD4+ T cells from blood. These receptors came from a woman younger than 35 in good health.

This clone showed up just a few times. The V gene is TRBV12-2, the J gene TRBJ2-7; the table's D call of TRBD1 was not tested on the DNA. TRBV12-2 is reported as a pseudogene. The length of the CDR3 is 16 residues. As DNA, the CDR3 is TGTGCAAGTCGCGCACGGACAGTTTCATTCTCCTACGAGCAGTACTTC. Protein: CASRARTVSFSYEQYF.

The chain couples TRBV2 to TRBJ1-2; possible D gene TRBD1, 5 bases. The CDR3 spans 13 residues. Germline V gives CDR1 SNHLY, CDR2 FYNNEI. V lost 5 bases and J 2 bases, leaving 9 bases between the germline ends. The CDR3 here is CASSRDSNYGYTF. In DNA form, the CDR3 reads TGTGCCAGCAGTCGAGACAGCAACTATGGCTACACCTTC.

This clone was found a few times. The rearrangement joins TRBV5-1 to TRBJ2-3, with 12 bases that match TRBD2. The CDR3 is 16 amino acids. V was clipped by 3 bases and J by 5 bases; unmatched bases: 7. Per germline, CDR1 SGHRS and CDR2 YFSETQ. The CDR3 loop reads CASSSTSGSVGDTQYF. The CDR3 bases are TGCGCCAGCAGCTCGACTAGCGGGAGTGTGGGAGATACGCAGTATTTT.

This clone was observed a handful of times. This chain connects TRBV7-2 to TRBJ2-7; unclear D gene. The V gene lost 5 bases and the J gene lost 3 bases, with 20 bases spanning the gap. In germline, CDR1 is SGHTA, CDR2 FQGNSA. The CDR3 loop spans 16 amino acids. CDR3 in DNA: TGTGCCAGCAGCACTGGGCCTCCCCTTGGCCGCTACGAGCAGTACTTC. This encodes CASSTGPPLGRYEQYF.

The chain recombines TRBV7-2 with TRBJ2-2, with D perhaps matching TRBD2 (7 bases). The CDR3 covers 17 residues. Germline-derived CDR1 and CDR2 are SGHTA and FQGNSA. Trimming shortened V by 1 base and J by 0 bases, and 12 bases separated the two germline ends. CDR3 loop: CASSLVGGGSNTGELFF. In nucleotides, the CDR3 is TGTGCCAGCAGCTTAGTAGGGGGAGGGTCGAACACCGGGGAGCTGTTTTTT.